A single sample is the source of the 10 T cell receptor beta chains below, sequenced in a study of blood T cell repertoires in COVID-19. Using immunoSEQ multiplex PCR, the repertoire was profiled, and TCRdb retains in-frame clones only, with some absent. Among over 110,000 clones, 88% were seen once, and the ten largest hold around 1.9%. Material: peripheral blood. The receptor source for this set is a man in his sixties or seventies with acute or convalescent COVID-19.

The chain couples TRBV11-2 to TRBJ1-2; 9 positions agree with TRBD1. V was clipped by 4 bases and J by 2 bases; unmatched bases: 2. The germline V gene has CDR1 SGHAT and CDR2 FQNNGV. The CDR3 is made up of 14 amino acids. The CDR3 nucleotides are TGTGCCAGCAGCTCGACAGGGGGAAACTATGGCTACACCTTC. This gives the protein CASSSTGGNYGYTF.

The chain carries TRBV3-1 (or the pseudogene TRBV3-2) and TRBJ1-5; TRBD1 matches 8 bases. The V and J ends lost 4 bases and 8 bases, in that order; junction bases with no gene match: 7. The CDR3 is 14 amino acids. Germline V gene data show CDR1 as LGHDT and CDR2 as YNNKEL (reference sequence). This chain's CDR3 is CASSPRTGKEPQHF. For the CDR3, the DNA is TGTGCCAGCAGCCCAAGGACAGGGAAGGAGCCCCAGCATTTT.

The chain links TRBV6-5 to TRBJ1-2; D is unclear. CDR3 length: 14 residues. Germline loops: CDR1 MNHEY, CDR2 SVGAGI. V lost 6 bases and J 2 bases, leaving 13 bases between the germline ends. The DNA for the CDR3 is TGTGCCAGCAGGCCGCTCTGGGAGAACTATGGCTACACCTTC. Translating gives CASRPLWENYGYTF.

The DNA of the CDR3 is TGCGCCAGCAGCTCGGACAGGGGGACCTTTACTAACACCGGGGAGCTGTTTTTT. It specifies CASSSDRGTFTNTGELFF. V usage is TRBV5-1 and J usage is TRBJ2-2, with 10 bases aligning to TRBD1. Trimming at V came to 3 bases and at J to 2 bases, leaving 10 bases not matched to a gene. Germline V gene lookup returns CDR1 SGHRS and CDR2 YFSETQ. The CDR3 is made up of 18 amino acids.

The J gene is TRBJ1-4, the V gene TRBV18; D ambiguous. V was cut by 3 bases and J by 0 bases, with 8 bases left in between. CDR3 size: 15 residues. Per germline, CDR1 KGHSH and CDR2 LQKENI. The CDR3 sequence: CASSPPSSTNEKLFF. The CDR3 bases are TGTGCCAGCTCACCCCCTTCGTCAACTAATGAAAAACTGTTTTTT.

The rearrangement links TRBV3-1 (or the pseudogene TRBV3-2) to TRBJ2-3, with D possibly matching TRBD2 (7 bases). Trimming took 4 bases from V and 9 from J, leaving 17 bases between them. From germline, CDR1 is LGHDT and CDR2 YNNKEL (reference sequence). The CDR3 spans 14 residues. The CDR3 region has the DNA TGTGCCAGCAGCCTCGGGGGGCAATTAGGGACGCAGTATTTT. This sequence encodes CASSLGGQLGTQYF.

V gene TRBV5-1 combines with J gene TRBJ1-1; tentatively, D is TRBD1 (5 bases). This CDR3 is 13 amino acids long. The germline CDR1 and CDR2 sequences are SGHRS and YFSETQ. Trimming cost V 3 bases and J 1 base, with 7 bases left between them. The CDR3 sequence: CASSYTGNTEAFF. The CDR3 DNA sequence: TGCGCCAGCAGCTACACAGGGAACACTGAAGCTTTCTTT.

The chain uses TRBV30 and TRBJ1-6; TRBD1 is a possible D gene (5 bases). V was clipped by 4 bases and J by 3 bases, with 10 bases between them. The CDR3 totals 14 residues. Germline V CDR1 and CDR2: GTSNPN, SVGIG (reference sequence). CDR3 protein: CAWTKTDYNSPLHF. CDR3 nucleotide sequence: TGTGCCTGGACCAAGACAGACTATAATTCACCCCTCCACTTT.

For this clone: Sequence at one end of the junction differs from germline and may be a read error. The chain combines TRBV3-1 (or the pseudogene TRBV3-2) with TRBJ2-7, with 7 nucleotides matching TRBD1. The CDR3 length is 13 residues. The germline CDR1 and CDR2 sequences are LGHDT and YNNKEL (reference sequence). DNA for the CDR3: TGTGCCAGCAGCCAAGATGGGCGTGGAGACAGGGACTTC. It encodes CASSQDGRGDRDF.

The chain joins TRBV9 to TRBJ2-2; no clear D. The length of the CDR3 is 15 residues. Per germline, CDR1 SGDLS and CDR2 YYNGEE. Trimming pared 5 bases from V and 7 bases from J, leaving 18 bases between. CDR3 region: CASSEVARSGGELFF. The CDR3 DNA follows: TGTGCCAGCAGTGAGGTAGCTCGGTCGGGCGGGGAGCTGTTTTTT.